These T cell receptor beta chains were read from a single sample in a study of blood T cell repertoires in COVID-19. The assay was immunoSEQ multiplex PCR, and TCRdb's table has in-frame clones only and misses some. The sample contains 90,000 to 130,000 clones, roughly 80% of which appear only once. Sequenced sample: peripheral blood. These receptors were obtained from a woman aged 55-69 years with acute or convalescent COVID-19. Each CDR3 is given with its conserved first and last residue. The D gene is left open where the match is weak. The listing skips clone size in some rows; elsewhere it reads once, few, many or a size class.

d_call,v_call,j_call,clone_size,cdr3_nt,cdr3_aa
.,TRBV25-1,TRBJ2-4,few,TGTGCCAGTCCTCCAGGGGCCCAGGGAAACATTCAGTACTTC,CASPPGAQGNIQYF
TRBD1,TRBV3-1/TRBV3-2,TRBJ2-3,.,TGTGCCAGCAGCCCCGGGACAGGGACAATGGATACGCAGTATTTT,CASSPGTGTMDTQYF
.,TRBV12-3/TRBV12-4,TRBJ1-1,.,TGTGCCAGCAGTTTGGCGGGGGAGACTGAAGCTTTCTTT,CASSLAGETEAFF
.,TRBV6-1,TRBJ2-7,.,TGTGCCAGCAGTGAAGTTAGGTTTAGCTCGTCCTACGAGCAGTACTTC,CASSEVRFSSSYEQYF
.,TRBV5-8,TRBJ2-5,.,TGTGCCAGCAGCCTATCGCGGGGTCAACGGCTTCAAGAGACCCAGTACTTC,CASSLSRGQRLQETQYF
.,TRBV5-6,TRBJ1-6,.,TGTGCCAGCAGCCCCGGGCCCTTTGGGGGCTCACCCCTCCACTTT,CASSPGPFGGSPLHF
TRBD1,TRBV7-6,TRBJ2-1,.,TGTGCCAGCAGCCGGGGTGGGGGACAGCTTATCGATGAGCAGTTCTTC,CASSRGGGQLIDEQFF
.,TRBV6-2/TRBV6-3,TRBJ2-7,few,TGTGCCAGCAGTCCGATTGGACAGCCCTACGAGCAGTACTTC,CASSPIGQPYEQYF
TRBD1,TRBV18,TRBJ1-5,.,TGTGCCAGCTCCCCGGGACAGGGGATGGTTCAGCCCCAGCATTTT,CASSPGQGMVQPQHF
TRBD1,TRBV4-2,TRBJ1-2,.,TGTGCCAGCAGCCAAGGTCAGGGGGAAGGCTATGGCTACACCTTC,CASSQGQGEGYGYTF
TRBD1,TRBV28,TRBJ1-6,.,TGTGCCAGCAGCCCCGGGACAGGGAATAATTCACCCCTCCACTTT,CASSPGTGNNSPLHF
.,TRBV4-3,TRBJ1-1,.,TGCGCCAGCAGCCAGGAACCGGGTTTACTGAACACTGAAGCTTTCTTT,CASSQEPGLLNTEAFF
.,TRBV6-1,TRBJ1-2,.,TGTGCCAGCAGTGAATTAGGTTACAGGGAATTACGCTATGGCTACACCTTC,CASSELGYRELRYGYTF
.,TRBV28,TRBJ2-2,.,TGTGCCAGCAGTTTGACCCGGCGGCCCGGGGAGCTGTTTTTT,CASSLTRRPGELFF
.,TRBV12-3/TRBV12-4,TRBJ1-2,few,TGTGCCAGCAGTTTACGCGACCTGCGGGGCTACACCTTC,CASSLRDLRGYTF
.,TRBV30,TRBJ1-1,.,TGTGCCTGGAGTTACGGGGACACCTTTGAAGCTTTCTTT,CAWSYGDTFEAFF
TRBD1,TRBV6-6,TRBJ1-5,.,TGTGCCAGCAGTCCGTCAGGGGGACTTAATCAGCCCCAGCATTTT,CASSPSGGLNQPQHF
.,TRBV28,TRBJ2-5,.,TGTGCCAGCAGTTTCGGGGGAAGAGAGACCCAGTACTTC,CASSFGGRETQYF
.,TRBV14,TRBJ1-4,.,TGTGCCAGCAGCCCCGTATCTAATGAAAAACTGTTTTTT,CASSPVSNEKLFF
.,TRBV5-1,TRBJ1-6,.,TGCGCCAGCAGCTTGTCCGACAGAAATTCACCCCTCCACTTT,CASSLSDRNSPLHF
TRBD2,TRBV19,TRBJ2-3,.,TGTGCCAGTAGTACCACCGGGACTAGCGGGGGAACGTATTTT,CASSTTGTSGGTYF
TRBD1,TRBV5-1,TRBJ2-2,.,TGCGCCAGCAGCTTATCCCTCCAGCAGGGGGTGAACACCGGGGAGCTGTTTTTT,CASSLSLQQGVNTGELFF
.,TRBV11-2,TRBJ2-5,.,TGTGCCAGCAGCTTAGGACTAGAAGAGACCCAGTACTTC,CASSLGLEETQYF
.,TRBV18,TRBJ2-7,.,TGTGCCAGCTCACCAACAACAGAAGGCCGCGAGCAGTACTTC,CASSPTTEGREQYF
.,TRBV6-2/TRBV6-3,TRBJ1-2,.,TGTGCCAGCAGCCGGAGTGCTAACTATGGCTACACCTTC,CASSRSANYGYTF
TRBD1,TRBV9,TRBJ1-4,.,TGTGCCAGCAGCGTAGGGACAGGCTCCGCAACTAATGAAAAACTGTTTTTT,CASSVGTGSATNEKLFF
.,TRBV5-4,TRBJ2-2,.,TGTGCCAGTAAAACCGGGGAAAACACCGGGGAGCTGTTTTTT,CASKTGENTGELFF
TRBD1,TRBV9,TRBJ2-1,few,TGTGCCAGCAGCGCGGGACAGTACAATGAGCAGTTCTTC,CASSAGQYNEQFF
TRBD2,TRBV30,TRBJ2-3,.,TGTGCCTGGACAAGGGACTACCTCACAGATACGCAGTATTTT,CAWTRDYLTDTQYF
TRBD1,TRBV15,TRBJ2-3,.,TGTGCCACCAGCAGCACAGGGGGCTCATATACGCAGTATTTT,CATSSTGGSYTQYF
TRBD2,TRBV4-3,TRBJ2-3,.,TGCGCCAGCAGCCCCCTGGGTAGCGGGTCAGATACGCAGTATTTT,CASSPLGSGSDTQYF
TRBD2,TRBV2,TRBJ2-3,.,TGTGCCAGCAGTGAAGGCGGGGGGGCAGATACGCAGTATTTT,CASSEGGGADTQYF
TRBD1,TRBV29-1,TRBJ2-7,.,TGCAGCGTTGTCTATCAGGACAGGGGGCTAGGTCGGGAGCAGTACTTC,CSVVYQDRGLGREQYF
.,TRBV5-1,TRBJ2-3,.,TGCGCCAGCAGGGAGGACTGGGACACAGATACGCAGTATTTT,CASREDWDTDTQYF
TRBD2,TRBV5-5,TRBJ2-2,.,TGTGCCAGCAGCCACTTTACTAGCGGGGTTAACACCGGGGAGCTGTTTTTT,CASSHFTSGVNTGELFF
.,TRBV9,TRBJ1-1,once,TGTGCCAGCAGCGTGGAGGGCACTGAAGCTTTCTTT,CASSVEGTEAFF
TRBD1,TRBV5-1,TRBJ1-1,.,TGCGCCAGCAGCTGGGGGACAGGGGCTGAAGCTTTCTTT,CASSWGTGAEAFF
TRBD2,TRBV6-1,TRBJ2-1,.,TGTGCCAGCAGTGAACGCTCCGGACTAGCGGGGGCGAATGACAACAATGAGCAGTTCTTC,CASSERSGLAGANDNNEQFF
.,TRBV12-3/TRBV12-4,TRBJ1-5,.,TGTGCCAGCAGTTTGCAGGAAAATCAGCCCCAGCATTTT,CASSLQENQPQHF
.,TRBV10-3,TRBJ2-5,.,TGTGCCACCGCCCGTGGTCAGGGATCAGAGACCCAGTACTTC,CATARGQGSETQYF
.,TRBV5-1,TRBJ1-1,.,TGCGCCAGCAGCAGCGGGGTTGTAGAAGCTTTCTTT,CASSSGVVEAFF
.,TRBV30,TRBJ1-6,.,TGTGCCTGGAGTGGACAGCCCTCACCCCTCCACTTT,CAWSGQPSPLHF
.,TRBV18,TRBJ1-4,.,TGTGCCAGCTCACAATCCCTCCAGGGGCGGACTAATGAAAAACTGTTTTTT,CASSQSLQGRTNEKLFF
TRBD1,TRBV5-1,TRBJ2-5,.,TGCGCCAGCAGCCCTGGACAGGGCGGTTGGAGGGAGACCCAGTACTTC,CASSPGQGGWRETQYF
.,TRBV6-5,TRBJ2-3,few,TGTGCCAGCAGGGACAGTGGCACAGATACGCAGTATTTT,CASRDSGTDTQYF
.,TRBV30,TRBJ2-2,.,TGTGCCTGGAGTGCGGCAGGGCTCAGGGGGGAGCTGTTTTTT,CAWSAAGLRGELFF
TRBD1,TRBV10-3,TRBJ2-7,.,TGTGCCACCGGGACAGGGGCCTACGAGCAGTACTTC,CATGTGAYEQYF
.,TRBV6-1,TRBJ1-2,.,TGTGCCAGCAGTGATGGGTTCGCAGGGTTGAGCTATGGCTACACCTTC,CASSDGFAGLSYGYTF
.,TRBV6-5,TRBJ2-3,few,TGTGCCAGCAGCGTCAAGTTCGCGGATACGCAGTATTTT,CASSVKFADTQYF
.,TRBV6-2/TRBV6-3,TRBJ2-7,.,TGTGCCAGCAGTTACGCAGGGGATGTGGGCTACGAGCAGTACTTC,CASSYAGDVGYEQYF
TRBD1,TRBV11-3,TRBJ2-5,.,TGTGCCAGCAGCTCGGGACAGACCCAAGAGACCCAGTACTTC,CASSSGQTQETQYF
.,TRBV7-9,TRBJ1-4,.,TGTGCCAGCAGCTTCGATACAGGGGAAAAACTGTTTTTT,CASSFDTGEKLFF
.,TRBV13,TRBJ2-3,.,TGTGCCAGCAGCTTATGGCTCACAGATACGCAGTATTTT,CASSLWLTDTQYF
TRBD1,TRBV3-1/TRBV3-2,TRBJ1-2,.,TGTGCCAGCAGCCAAGGTGCGACAGGGGGTGGCTACACCTTC,CASSQGATGGGYTF
.,TRBV2,TRBJ2-5,.,TGTGCCAGCAGTTCCAGGGGATTGGGGACCCAGTACTTC,CASSSRGLGTQYF
TRBD1,TRBV19,TRBJ1-1,few,TGTGCCAGTAGTGCCAGGACAGGAGCGAACACTGAAGCTTTCTTT,CASSARTGANTEAFF
.,TRBV6-6,TRBJ1-1,.,TGTGCCAGCAGTTCCTACACTGAAGCTTTCTTT,CASSSYTEAFF